What follows is one T cell receptor beta chain and its context. As yet, its antigen is unknown. The sample is drawn from a study of vaccination and CD4 T cells after COVID-19. Study details: Six males and four females, two Hispanic, made up the convalescents.

Cultured CD4+ T cells had their DNA profiled by the Oncomine TCR Beta short-read assay. Once CD4+ T cells had been cultured, genomic DNA was extracted from them. TCRdb passed the PCR reads through MiXCR, listing each CDR3 protein once. The data contain 9,500 to 15,000 distinct CDR3 sequences, about three quarters of them singletons. Regarding the study as a whole: Only relatively few convalescent patients were studied, and early post-infection timepoints were not analyzed.

The CDR3 is 14 amino acids. Trimming took off 3 bases at V and 1 base at J, with 10 bases between the two ends. CDR1 is SNHLY and CDR2 is FYNNEI in the germline V gene. The treatment: 10-day PBMC culture with coronavirus spike peptide pools or control peptides (ViraFEST assay). Cells received half-medium changes with fresh IL-2 medium on days 3 and 7. This chain uses TRBV2 with TRBJ2-7; maybe TRBD1 (5 bases). Sample: CD4+ T cells from blood, cultured in vitro. This clonotype was obtained from a human donor who had recovered from COVID-19. CDR3 amino acids: CASSEDQGSYEQYF. DNA for the CDR3: TGTGCCAGCAGTGAGGATCAGGGATCCTACGAGCAGTACTTC.